This T cell receptor beta chain was identified in a study of cytomegalovirus exposure and HLA in healthy donors. Study-wide background: A later analysis reported the 120 or so validation repertoires used the same platform as the 550 to 700 first-cohort repertoires.

Profiled with immunoSEQ multiplex PCR; TCRdb holds only in-frame clones, not every one. The sample carries 150,000 or so clones, around 84% recorded once. Turning to this clone: Its antigen is unknown.

Notes on the study in general: Subsequent analysis found a tendency for first-cohort TCR clusters to co-occur within the 90 to 150 validation repertoires. More than 150 TCR beta chains were listed as cytomegalovirus-associated. Rarity held for most TCR sequences, but there were some public TCRs that occurred in many donors.

Specimen: PBMCs. The TCR comes from a human donor in good health.

CDR3 sequence reads: CASSFRSGTGLADTQYF. The CDR3 DNA follows: TGTGCCAGCAGCTTTAGATCCGGGACAGGGCTCGCAGATACGCAGTATTTT. This sequence joins TRBV7-2 and TRBJ2-3; 9 nucleotides match TRBD1. V lost 3 bases to trimming and J lost 4 bases; unmatched junction nucleotides: 11. CDR3 length equals 17 residues. Germline V lookup: CDR1 SGHTA, CDR2 FQGNSA.